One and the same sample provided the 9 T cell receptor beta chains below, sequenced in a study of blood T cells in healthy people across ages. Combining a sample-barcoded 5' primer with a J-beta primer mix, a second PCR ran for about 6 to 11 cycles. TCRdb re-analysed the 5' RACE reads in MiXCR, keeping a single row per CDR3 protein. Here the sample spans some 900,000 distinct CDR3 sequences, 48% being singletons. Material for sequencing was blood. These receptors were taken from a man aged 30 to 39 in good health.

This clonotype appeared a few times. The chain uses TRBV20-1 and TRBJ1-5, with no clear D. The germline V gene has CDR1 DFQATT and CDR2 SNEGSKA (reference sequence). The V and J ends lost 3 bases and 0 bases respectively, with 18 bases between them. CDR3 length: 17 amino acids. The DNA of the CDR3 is TGCAGTGCTAGCCCAATGGCCGCTTCCAATAGCAATCAGCCCCAGCATTTT. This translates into CSASPMAASNSNQPQHF.

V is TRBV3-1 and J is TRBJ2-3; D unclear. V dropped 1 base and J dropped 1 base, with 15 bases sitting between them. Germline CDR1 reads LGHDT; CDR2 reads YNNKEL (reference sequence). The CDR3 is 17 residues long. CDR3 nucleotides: TGTGCCAGCAGCCAAGTCACTCGGGCGGCGGGCACAGATACGCAGTATTTT. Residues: CASSQVTRAAGTDTQYF.

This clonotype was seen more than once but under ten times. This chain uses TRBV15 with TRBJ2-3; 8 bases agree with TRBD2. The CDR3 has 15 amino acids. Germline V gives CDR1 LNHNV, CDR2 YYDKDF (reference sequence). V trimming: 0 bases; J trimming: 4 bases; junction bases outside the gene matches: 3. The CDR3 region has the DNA TGTGCCACCAGCAGAGATGCGGGGGGCCCAGATACGCAGTATTTT. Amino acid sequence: CATSRDAGGPDTQYF.

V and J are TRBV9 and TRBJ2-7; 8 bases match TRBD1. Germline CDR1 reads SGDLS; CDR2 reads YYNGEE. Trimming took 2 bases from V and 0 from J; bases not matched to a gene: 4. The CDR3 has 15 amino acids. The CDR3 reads CASSVRDRPSYEQYF. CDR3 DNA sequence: TGTGCCAGCAGCGTCCGGGACAGGCCCTCCTACGAGCAGTACTTC.

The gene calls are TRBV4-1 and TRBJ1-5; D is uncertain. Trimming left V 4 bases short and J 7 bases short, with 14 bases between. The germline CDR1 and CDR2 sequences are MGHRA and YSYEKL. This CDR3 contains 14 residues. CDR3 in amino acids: CASSLTEGTQPQHF. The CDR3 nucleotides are TGCGCCAGCAGCCTTACGGAAGGAACGCAGCCCCAGCATTTT.

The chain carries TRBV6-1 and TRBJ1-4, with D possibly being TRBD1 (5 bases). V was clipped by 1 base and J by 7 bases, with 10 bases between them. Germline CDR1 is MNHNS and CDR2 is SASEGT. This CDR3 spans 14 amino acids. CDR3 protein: CASSEGGGTEKLFF. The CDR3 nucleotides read TGTGCCAGCAGTGAAGGAGGAGGGACTGAAAAACTGTTTTTT.

The CDR3 reads CAIRGGTSDDTQYF. The CDR3 DNA follows: TGTGCCATCAGGGGCGGGACTAGTGACGATACGCAGTATTTT. The chain links TRBV10-3 to TRBJ2-3, with 8 nucleotides matching TRBD2. CDR3 size: 14 residues. CDR1 is ENHRY, CDR2 SYGVKD, per germline. V trimming: 6 bases; J trimming: 6 bases; junction bases outside the gene matches: 8.

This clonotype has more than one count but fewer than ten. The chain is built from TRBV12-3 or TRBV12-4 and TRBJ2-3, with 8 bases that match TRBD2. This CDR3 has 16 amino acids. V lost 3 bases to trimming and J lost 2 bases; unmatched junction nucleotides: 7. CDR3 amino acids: CASSLDSGTNTDTQYF. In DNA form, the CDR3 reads TGTGCCAGCAGTTTGGATAGCGGGACCAACACAGATACGCAGTATTTT.

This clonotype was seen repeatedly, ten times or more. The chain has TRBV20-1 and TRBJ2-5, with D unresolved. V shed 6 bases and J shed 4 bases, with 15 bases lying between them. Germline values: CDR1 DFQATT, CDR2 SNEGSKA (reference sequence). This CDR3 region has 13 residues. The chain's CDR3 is CSAPRGEAETQYF. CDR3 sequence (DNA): TGCAGTGCCCCCCGCGGAGAAGCAGAGACCCAGTACTTC.